This is a list of T cell receptor beta chains from one sample in a study of blood T cells in healthy people across ages. TCRdb re-called the 5' RACE reads with MiXCR, one entry per CDR3 protein. In the table there are about 600,000 distinct CDR3 sequences, around half of which are singletons. The sequencing input was blood. These receptors all come from a man older than 75 in good health. The CDR3 runs from the conserved cysteine through the conserved F or W. The D gene is left open where the match is weak. The size entry is marked missing in some rows and otherwise reads once, few, many or a size class.

>TRBV6-5|.|TRBJ2-5|many|11
CASRHLETQYF
TGTGCCAGCCGCCACTTGGAGACCCAGTACTTC
>TRBV6-6|TRBD2|TRBJ2-2|.|16
CASSRSSGRGTGELFF
TGTGCCAGCAGTCGGTCTAGCGGGAGGGGCACCGGGGAGCTGTTTTTT
>TRBV12-3/TRBV12-4|.|TRBJ2-3|.|16
CASSPHLTENTDTQYF
TGTGCCAGCAGCCCCCACCTGACAGAAAACACAGATACGCAGTATTTT
>TRBV29-1|TRBD1|TRBJ2-7|.|12
CSVRQGTYEQYF
TGCAGCGTCCGACAGGGGACCTACGAGCAGTACTTC
>TRBV30|.|TRBJ1-1|.|13
CAWSFTENTEAFF
TGTGCCTGGAGTTTCACCGAGAACACTGAAGCTTTCTTT
>TRBV15|.|TRBJ1-2|once|15
CATSAHSGTGQGYTF
TGTGCCACCAGCGCCCACTCGGGCACAGGGCAAGGCTACACCTTC
>TRBV6-2/TRBV6-3|.|TRBJ1-2|.|13
CASRDGGYYGYTF
TGTGCCAGCAGGGACGGCGGATACTATGGCTACACCTTC
>TRBV7-2|.|TRBJ1-4|few|14
CASSLAGTGEKLFF
TGTGCCAGCAGCTTAGCAGGGACCGGTGAAAAACTGTTTTTT
>TRBV20-1|.|TRBJ1-1|.|12
CSAHMGYTEAFF
TGCAGTGCCCATATGGGTTATACTGAAGCTTTCTTT
>TRBV9|.|TRBJ2-7|few|16
CASSVGTPGVGYEQYF
TGTGCCAGCAGCGTAGGTACGCCGGGGGTAGGGTACGAGCAGTACTTC
>TRBV6-5|.|TRBJ2-7|.|15
CASSSPRGGLSEQYF
TGTGCCAGCAGTTCCCCCAGGGGGGGGCTCAGCGAGCAGTACTTC
>TRBV7-2|.|TRBJ2-5|.|15
CASSLELDRTETQYF
TGTGCCAGCAGCTTAGAATTAGACAGGACCGAGACCCAGTACTTC